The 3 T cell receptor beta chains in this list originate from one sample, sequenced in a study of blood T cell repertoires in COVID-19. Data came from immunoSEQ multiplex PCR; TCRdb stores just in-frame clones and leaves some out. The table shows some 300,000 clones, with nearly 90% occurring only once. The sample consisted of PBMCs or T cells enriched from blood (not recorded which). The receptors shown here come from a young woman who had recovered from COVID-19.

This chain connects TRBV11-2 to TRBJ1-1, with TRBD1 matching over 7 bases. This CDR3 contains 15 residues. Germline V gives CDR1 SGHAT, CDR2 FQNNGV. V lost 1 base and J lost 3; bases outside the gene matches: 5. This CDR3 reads CASSLVDRLDTEAFF. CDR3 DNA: TGTGCCAGCAGCTTAGTGGACAGGTTGGACACTGAAGCTTTCTTT.

This CDR3 reads CASSLWGLAGGSSYEQYF. CDR3 DNA: TGTGCCAGCAGCTTATGGGGACTAGCGGGAGGAAGCTCCTACGAGCAGTACTTC. This sequence joins TRBV7-2 and TRBJ2-7, with 15 bases identical to TRBD2. The V segment lost 2 bases and the J segment 0 bases; nucleotides outside the gene matches: 5. Germline assignment: CDR1 SGHTA and CDR2 FQGNSA. CDR3 size: 18 residues. Based on the CDR3 plus reference TRBV7-2 and TRBJ2-7, the full variable domain is GAGVSQSPSNKVTEKGKDVELRCDPISGHTALYWYRQSLGQGLEFLIYFQGNSAPDKSGLPSDRFSAERTGGSVSTLTIQRTQQEDSAVYLCASSLWGLAGGSSYEQYFGPGTRLTVT.

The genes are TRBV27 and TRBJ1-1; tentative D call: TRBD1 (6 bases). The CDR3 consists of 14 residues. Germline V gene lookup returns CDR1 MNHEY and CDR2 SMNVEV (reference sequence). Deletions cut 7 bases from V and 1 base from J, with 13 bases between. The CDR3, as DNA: TGTGCCAGCACTCTAACAGGGACGAACACTGAAGCTTTCTTT. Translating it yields CASTLTGTNTEAFF.